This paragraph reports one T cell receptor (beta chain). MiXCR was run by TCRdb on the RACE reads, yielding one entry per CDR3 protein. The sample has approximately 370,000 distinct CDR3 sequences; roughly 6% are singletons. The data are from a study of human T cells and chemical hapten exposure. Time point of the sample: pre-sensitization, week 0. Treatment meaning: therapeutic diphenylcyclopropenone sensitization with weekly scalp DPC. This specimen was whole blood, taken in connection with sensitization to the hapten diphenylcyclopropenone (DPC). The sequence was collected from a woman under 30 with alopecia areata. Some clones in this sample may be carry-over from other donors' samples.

Here the CDR3 reads CASRKPGLGKYEQYF. CDR3 coding DNA: TGTGCCAGCAGAAAACCGGGACTAGGGAAATACGAGCAGTACTTC. The rearrangement links TRBV6-2 or TRBV6-3 to TRBJ2-7, with 8 bases fitting TRBD2. The CDR3 is made up of 15 amino acids. The germline gives CDR1 MNHEY, CDR2 SVGEGT. The J segment lost 4 bases and the V segment lost 6 bases, leaving 11 bases of the junction unmatched.